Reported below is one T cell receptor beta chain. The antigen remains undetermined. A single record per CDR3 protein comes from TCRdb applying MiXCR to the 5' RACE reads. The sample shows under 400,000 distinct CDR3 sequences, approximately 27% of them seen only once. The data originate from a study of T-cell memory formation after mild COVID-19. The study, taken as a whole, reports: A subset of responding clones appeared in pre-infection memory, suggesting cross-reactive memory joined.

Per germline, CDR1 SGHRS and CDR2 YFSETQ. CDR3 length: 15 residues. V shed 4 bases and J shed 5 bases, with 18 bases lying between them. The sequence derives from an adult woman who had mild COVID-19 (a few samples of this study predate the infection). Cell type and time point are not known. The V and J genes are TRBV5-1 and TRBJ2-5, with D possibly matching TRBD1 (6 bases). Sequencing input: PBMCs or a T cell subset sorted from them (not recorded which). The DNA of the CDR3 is TGCGCCAGCAGCCCCGATACAGGGCTCGGTGAGACCCAGTACTTC. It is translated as CASSPDTGLGETQYF.